The next 26 T cell receptor beta chains were all read from a single sample in a study of blood T cell repertoires in COVID-19. Generated by immunoSEQ multiplex PCR, the TCRdb table keeps only in-frame clones and is missing some. The sample comprises some 330,000 clones, roughly 88% of which are singletons, and roughly 4% rests with the top ten. Sequencing was performed on peripheral blood. These receptor sequences come from a woman in her forties or fifties with active or convalescent COVID-19.

The chain is built from TRBV7-9 and TRBJ1-3; 7 bases fit TRBD1. Germline CDR1 reads SEHNR; CDR2 reads FQNEAQ (reference sequence). J gave up 0 bases and V 4 bases, and 6 bases lay outside the gene matches. This CDR3 spans 16 amino acids. The CDR3 DNA reads as TGTGCCAGCAGCTCCGGGACAGAATACTCTGGAAACACCATATATTTT. Encoded protein: CASSSGTEYSGNTIYF.

Only a few counts were recorded for this clone. This chain uses TRBV11-2 with TRBJ2-7; TRBD1 aligns across 8 bases. Germline CDR1 reads SGHAT; CDR2 reads FQNNGV. Germline trimming cut 1 base from V and 0 bases from J; bases unmatched to any gene: 5. This CDR3 region has 16 residues. The CDR3 sequence is CASSLAGTGLSYEQYF. CDR3 nucleotides: TGTGCCAGCAGCTTAGCGGGGACAGGACTCTCCTACGAGCAGTACTTC.

The J gene is TRBJ2-7, the V gene TRBV30; 12 bases match TRBD2. CDR1 GTSNPN and CDR2 SVGIG come from the germline V gene (reference sequence). The trim removed 1 base at V and 5 bases at J, leaving 3 bases unmatched. The CDR3 length is 14 residues. The CDR3 loop is CAWSEGLAGDEQYF. CDR3 nucleotide sequence: TGTGCCTGGAGTGAGGGACTAGCGGGTGACGAGCAGTACTTC.

This sequence joins TRBV7-9 and TRBJ1-2, with D possibly TRBD1 on 6 matching bases. Looked up from germline, CDR1 is SEHNR and CDR2 is FQNEAQ (reference sequence). The CDR3 extends over 14 amino acids. The V gene lost 6 bases and the J gene lost 8 bases, with 19 bases spanning the gap. The DNA of the CDR3 is TGTGCCAGCAGTACGGGCCACAGGGACGGGGGCTACACCTTC. The encoded protein is CASSTGHRDGGYTF.

This chain joins TRBV7-6 and TRBJ2-5, with 8 bases lining up with TRBD2. Germline loops: CDR1 SGHVS, CDR2 FNYEAQ. This CDR3 spans 16 amino acids. The trim removed 7 bases at V and 4 bases at J, leaving 14 bases unmatched. CDR3 in amino acids: CASIRRREGRIETQYF. CDR3 coding DNA: TGTGCCAGCATCAGAAGACGGGAGGGCCGCATAGAGACCCAGTACTTC.

This sequence joins TRBV2 and TRBJ2-2, with D possibly TRBD1 on 6 matching bases. The CDR3 is made up of 14 amino acids. The V gene's germline CDR1 is SNHLY and CDR2 FYNNEI. V was pared by 6 bases and J by 5 bases, with 13 bases between. This chain's CDR3 is CASRAYRETGELFF. The CDR3 DNA follows: TGTGCCAGCAGGGCCTACAGGGAAACCGGGGAGCTGTTTTTT.

The count of this clone is one. The V call is TRBV27, the J call TRBJ2-4; tentatively, D is TRBD1 (5 bases). This CDR3 is 16 amino acids long. Germline V lookup: CDR1 MNHEY, CDR2 SMNVEV (reference sequence). V gave up 1 base and J gave up 0 bases, with 10 bases separating them. Here the CDR3 reads CASSLLYGAAKNIQYF. As DNA, the CDR3 is TGTGCCAGCAGTTTATTGTATGGGGCAGCCAAAAACATTCAGTACTTC.

The V and J genes are TRBV15 and TRBJ2-3; 8 nucleotides agree with TRBD2. Per the germline V gene, CDR1 is LNHNV and CDR2 is YYDKDF (reference sequence). The length of the CDR3 is 19 residues. Trimming took 3 bases from V and 5 from J; bases not matched to a gene: 19. For the CDR3, the DNA is TGTGCCACCAGCAGGGAGGGAGCGGGAGACCCGGCCGTGGGAGATACGCAGTATTTT. Translating gives CATSREGAGDPAVGDTQYF. The whole variable domain, filled in from reference TRBV15 and TRBJ2-3, reads DAMVIQNPRYQVTQFGKPVTLSCSQTLNHNVMYWYQQKSSQAPKLLFHYYDKDFNNEADTPDNFQSRRPNTSFCFLDIRSPGLGDTAMYLCATSREGAGDPAVGDTQYFGPGTRLTVL.

The chain is built from TRBV7-3 and TRBJ2-5; a possible D gene is TRBD2 (6 bases). Trimming took 5 bases from V and 5 from J, leaving 27 bases between them. Germline CDR1 SGHTA, CDR2 FQGTGA. The CDR3 is made up of 18 amino acids. CDR3 sequence: CASSPSPWRSGGGETQYF. CDR3 in DNA: TGTGCCAGCAGCCCCTCCCCCTGGAGGTCCGGAGGAGGGGAGACCCAGTACTTC.

The gene calls are TRBV28 and TRBJ1-1; D gene uncertain. The CDR3 runs to 15 residues. Germline V CDR1 and CDR2: MDHEN, SYDVKM. The ends were cut back, 1 base at V and 0 bases at J, with 9 bases in the middle. The CDR3 sequence is CASSLFTVMNTEAFF. CDR3 in DNA: TGTGCCAGCAGTTTATTTACTGTTATGAACACTGAAGCTTTCTTT.

CDR3 in DNA: TGTGCCAGCAGTTTATCCAGGGGGGCCTACGAGCAGTACTTC. Its protein product is CASSLSRGAYEQYF. This chain links TRBV27 with TRBJ2-7; possibly TRBD1 for D (7 bases). The V gene lost 0 bases and the J gene lost 2 bases, with 8 bases spanning the gap. Germline loops: CDR1 MNHEY, CDR2 SMNVEV (reference sequence). There are 14 residues in the CDR3.

The rearrangement links TRBV4-2 to TRBJ1-2; 8 bases fit TRBD1. V was clipped by 1 base and J by 6 bases; unmatched bases: 7. The CDR3 covers 15 residues. Germline V CDR1 and CDR2: LGHNA, YNFKEQ. CDR3 sequence reads: CASSQGQGAVDGYTF. CDR3 in DNA: TGTGCCAGCAGCCAAGGTCAGGGGGCAGTGGATGGCTACACCTTC.

The rearrangement joins TRBV19 to TRBJ2-7, with 7 bases identical to TRBD2. This CDR3 is 14 amino acids long. Germline CDR1 and CDR2: LNHDA and SQIVND (reference sequence). Losses at the gene ends were 3 bases for V and 2 bases for J; bases not matched to a gene: 4. In nucleotides, the CDR3 is TGTGCCAGTAGTATGGAAGCGGGACCCTACGAGCAGTACTTC. It translates to CASSMEAGPYEQYF.

The chain joins TRBV7-2 to TRBJ1-2, with TRBD1 matching 11 bases. The V and J ends lost 1 base and 6 bases, in that order; junction bases with no gene match: 1. Germline V CDR1 and CDR2: SGHTA, FQGNSA. There are 14 residues in the CDR3. CDR3 in amino acids: CASSLGTGGNGYTF. The CDR3 coding sequence is TGTGCCAGCAGCTTAGGGACAGGGGGCAATGGCTACACCTTC.

V usage is TRBV25-1 and J usage is TRBJ1-2, with 8 bases matching TRBD1. This CDR3 region has 14 residues. V lost 6 bases to trimming and J lost 10 bases; unmatched junction nucleotides: 13. The germline V gene has CDR1 MGHDK and CDR2 SYGVNS. The CDR3 protein is CASRPQGDLNVYTF. The CDR3 region has the DNA TGTGCCAGCAGACCACAGGGGGACCTAAATGTCTACACCTTC.

The chain is built from TRBV7-9 and TRBJ2-1, with TRBD1 as a possible D gene (6 bases). Trimming pared 6 bases from V and 5 bases from J, leaving 17 bases between. This CDR3 contains 15 residues. Germline loops: CDR1 SEHNR, CDR2 FQNEAQ (reference sequence). The CDR3 DNA reads TGTGCCAGCAGTCGATTTGACAGGAAGAACAATGAGCAGTTCTTC. This translates into CASSRFDRKNNEQFF.

This rearrangement joins TRBV7-6 to TRBJ2-7; 7 bases are shared with TRBD1. The CDR3 consists of 14 residues. Looked up from germline, CDR1 is SGHVS and CDR2 is FNYEAQ. Trimming removed 3 bases from V and 1 base from J; junction bases left unmatched: 3. The DNA for the CDR3 is TGTGCCAGCAGCTTTACAGGGGATTCCTACGAGCAGTACTTC. Translated: CASSFTGDSYEQYF.

V and J are TRBV2 and TRBJ2-5; 10 nucleotides agree with TRBD2. This CDR3 is 22 amino acids long. The germline V gene encodes CDR1 SNHLY and CDR2 FYNNEI. With V trimmed by 6 bases and J by 1 base, 26 bases remained unmatched. The CDR3 DNA follows: TGTGCCAGCAGAGTGTTCACAGATTATAGCGGGAGGTTTTACGGTCTCCAAGAGACCCAGTACTTC. Encoded protein: CASRVFTDYSGRFYGLQETQYF.

The chain is built from TRBV3-1 (or the pseudogene TRBV3-2) and TRBJ1-2; tentatively, D is TRBD1 (6 bases). Germline V lookup: CDR1 LGHDT, CDR2 YNNKEL (reference sequence). The CDR3 is 15 amino acids. Trimming stripped 0 bases from V and 5 bases from J, with 13 bases between. The CDR3 protein is CASSQEGRGPYGYTF. The CDR3 region has the DNA TGTGCCAGCAGCCAAGAGGGCAGGGGTCCTTATGGCTACACCTTC.

This clone occurred once. This chain links TRBV2 with TRBJ2-1; 8 bases align to TRBD1. The CDR3 contains 17 residues. From germline, CDR1 is SNHLY and CDR2 FYNNEI. V gave up 8 bases and J gave up 4 bases; unmatched junction bases: 16. In nucleotides, the CDR3 is TGTGCCAGCGCTCCGGTTGGGGCAGGGGGCCCGTACAATGAGCAGTTCTTC. Translating it yields CASAPVGAGGPYNEQFF.

J is TRBJ1-2 and V is TRBV28, with D tentatively TRBD1 (6 bases). Germline V lookup: CDR1 MDHEN, CDR2 SYDVKM. The CDR3 runs 16 residues. V was clipped by 7 bases and J by 1 base, with 19 bases between them. CDR3 sequence: CASIAPTGLHNYGYTF. CDR3 DNA: TGTGCCAGCATAGCCCCTACAGGGCTGCATAACTATGGCTACACCTTC.

The CDR3 loop is CASSPSGTESDTQYF. For the CDR3, the DNA is TGTGCCAGCAGTCCATCCGGGACAGAGTCAGATACGCAGTATTTT. The chain is built from TRBV27 and TRBJ2-3; the match to TRBD1 covers 7 bases. Germline assignment: CDR1 MNHEY and CDR2 SMNVEV (reference sequence). This CDR3 has 15 amino acids. V lost 5 bases, J lost 4 bases, and 9 bases stayed unmatched.

The chain couples TRBV15 to TRBJ1-5; 10 nucleotides line up with TRBD1. V was clipped by 0 bases and J by 4 bases; unmatched bases: 6. The germline V gene has CDR1 LNHNV and CDR2 YYDKDF (reference sequence). The length of the CDR3 is 17 residues. CDR3 region: CATSREGGTGVNQPQHF. CDR3 DNA sequence: TGTGCCACCAGCAGAGAAGGTGGGACAGGGGTAAATCAGCCCCAGCATTTT. Complete variable domain (other parts from reference TRBV15 and TRBJ1-5): DAMVIQNPRYQVTQFGKPVTLSCSQTLNHNVMYWYQQKSSQAPKLLFHYYDKDFNNEADTPDNFQSRRPNTSFCFLDIRSPGLGDTAMYLCATSREGGTGVNQPQHFGDGTRLSIL.

The chain couples TRBV15 to TRBJ1-5; D not certain. Germline-derived CDR1 and CDR2 are LNHNV and YYDKDF (reference sequence). Trimming took 0 bases from V and 7 from J, leaving 13 bases between them. CDR3 length: 15 residues. CDR3 sequence: CATSREDNKMQPQHF. In nucleotides, the CDR3 is TGTGCCACCAGCAGAGAAGACAACAAAATGCAGCCCCAGCATTTT. Looking up the rest from reference TRBV15 and TRBJ1-5 gives the full variable domain: DAMVIQNPRYQVTQFGKPVTLSCSQTLNHNVMYWYQQKSSQAPKLLFHYYDKDFNNEADTPDNFQSRRPNTSFCFLDIRSPGLGDTAMYLCATSREDNKMQPQHFGDGTRLSIL.

The rearrangement links TRBV5-1 to TRBJ2-1; unclear D gene. Trimming removed 0 bases from V and 4 bases from J, with 14 bases in between. This CDR3 comprises 16 residues. Germline V gives CDR1 SGHRS, CDR2 YFSETQ. For the CDR3, the DNA is TGCGCCAGCAGCTTGGTTGGCAGAAAGTCGTACAATGAGCAGTTCTTC. Translated: CASSLVGRKSYNEQFF.

The chain recombines TRBV30 with TRBJ2-1, with 10 bases lining up with TRBD2. V shed 3 bases, J shed 6 bases, and the junction held 8 bases outside the gene matches. The germline CDR1 and CDR2 sequences are GTSNPN and SVGIG (reference sequence). The CDR3 loop spans 15 amino acids. The CDR3 DNA is TGTGCCTGGAGGTACGGGACTAGCGCGAGCAATGAGCAGTTCTTC. It is translated as CAWRYGTSASNEQFF.